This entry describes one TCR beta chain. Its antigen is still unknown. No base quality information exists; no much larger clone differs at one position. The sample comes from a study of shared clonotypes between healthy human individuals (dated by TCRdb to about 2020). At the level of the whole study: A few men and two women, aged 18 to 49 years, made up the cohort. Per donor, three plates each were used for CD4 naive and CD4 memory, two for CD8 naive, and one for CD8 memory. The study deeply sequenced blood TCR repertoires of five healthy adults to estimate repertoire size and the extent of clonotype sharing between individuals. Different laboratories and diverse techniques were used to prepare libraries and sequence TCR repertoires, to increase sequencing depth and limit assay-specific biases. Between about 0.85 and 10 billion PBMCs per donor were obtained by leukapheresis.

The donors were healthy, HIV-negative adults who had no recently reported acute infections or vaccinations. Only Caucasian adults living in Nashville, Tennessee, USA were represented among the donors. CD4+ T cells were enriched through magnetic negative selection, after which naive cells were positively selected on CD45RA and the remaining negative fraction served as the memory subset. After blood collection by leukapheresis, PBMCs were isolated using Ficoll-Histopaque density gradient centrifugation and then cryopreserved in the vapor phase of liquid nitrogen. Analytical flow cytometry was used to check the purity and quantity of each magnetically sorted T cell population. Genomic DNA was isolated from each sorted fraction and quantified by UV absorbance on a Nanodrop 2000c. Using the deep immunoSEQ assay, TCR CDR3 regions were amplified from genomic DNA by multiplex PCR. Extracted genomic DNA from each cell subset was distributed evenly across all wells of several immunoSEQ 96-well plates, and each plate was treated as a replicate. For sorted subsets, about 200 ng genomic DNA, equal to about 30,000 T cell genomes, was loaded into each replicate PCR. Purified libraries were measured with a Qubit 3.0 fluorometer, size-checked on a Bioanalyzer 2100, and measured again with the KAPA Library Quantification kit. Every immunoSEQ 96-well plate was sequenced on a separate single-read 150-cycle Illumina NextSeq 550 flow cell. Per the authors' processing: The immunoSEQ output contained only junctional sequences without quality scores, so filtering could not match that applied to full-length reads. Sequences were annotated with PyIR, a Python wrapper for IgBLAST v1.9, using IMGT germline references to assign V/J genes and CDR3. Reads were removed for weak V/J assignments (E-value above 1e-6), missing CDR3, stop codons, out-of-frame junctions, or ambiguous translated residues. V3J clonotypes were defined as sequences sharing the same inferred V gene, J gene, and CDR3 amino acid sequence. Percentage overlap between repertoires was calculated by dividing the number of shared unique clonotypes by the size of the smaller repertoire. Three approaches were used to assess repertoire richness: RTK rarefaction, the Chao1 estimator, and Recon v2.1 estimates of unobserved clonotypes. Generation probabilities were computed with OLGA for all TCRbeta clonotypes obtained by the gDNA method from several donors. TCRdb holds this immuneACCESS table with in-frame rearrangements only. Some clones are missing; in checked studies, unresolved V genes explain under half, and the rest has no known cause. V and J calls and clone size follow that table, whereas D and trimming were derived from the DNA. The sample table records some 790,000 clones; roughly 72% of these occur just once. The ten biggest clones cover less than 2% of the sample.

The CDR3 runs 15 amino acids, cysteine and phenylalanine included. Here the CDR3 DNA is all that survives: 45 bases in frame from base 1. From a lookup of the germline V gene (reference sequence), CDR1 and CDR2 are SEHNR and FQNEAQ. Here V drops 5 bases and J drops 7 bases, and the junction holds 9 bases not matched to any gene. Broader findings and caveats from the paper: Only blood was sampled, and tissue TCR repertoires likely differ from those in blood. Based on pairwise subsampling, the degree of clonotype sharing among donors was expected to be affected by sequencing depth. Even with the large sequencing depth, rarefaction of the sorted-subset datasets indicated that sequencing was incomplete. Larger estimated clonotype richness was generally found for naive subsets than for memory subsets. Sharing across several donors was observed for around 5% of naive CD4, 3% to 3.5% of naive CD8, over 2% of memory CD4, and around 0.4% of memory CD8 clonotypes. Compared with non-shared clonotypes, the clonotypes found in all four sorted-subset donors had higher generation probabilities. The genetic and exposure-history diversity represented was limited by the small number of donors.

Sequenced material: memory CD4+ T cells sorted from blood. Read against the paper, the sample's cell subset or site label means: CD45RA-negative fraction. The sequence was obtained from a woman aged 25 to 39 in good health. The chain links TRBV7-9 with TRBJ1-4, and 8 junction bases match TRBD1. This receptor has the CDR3 CASSDGQGLGEKLFF. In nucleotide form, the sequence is TGTGCCAGCAGCGACGGACAGGGTCTCGGTGAAAAACTGTTTTTT. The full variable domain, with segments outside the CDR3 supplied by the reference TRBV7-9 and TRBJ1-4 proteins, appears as DTGVSQNPRHKITKRGQNVTFRCDPISEHNRLYWYRQTLGQGPEFLTYFQNEAQLEKSRLLSDRFSAERPKGSFSTLEIQRTEQGDSAMYLCASSDGQGLGEKLFFGSGTQLSVL.